This is a list of T cell receptor beta chains from one sample in a study of blood T cell repertoires in COVID-19. This table comes from immunoSEQ multiplex PCR, and its TCRdb copy is limited to in-frame clones, with some not included. The sample has 350,000 or so clones, about 88% seen once. Sequenced input: PBMCs or T cells enriched from blood (not recorded which). The receptors originated from a woman aged 25 to 39 who had been exposed to COVID-19. CDR3s include the opening cysteine and the closing phenylalanine or tryptophan. The order of the fields is J gene, clone size, V gene, D gene, CDR3 protein, CDR3 DNA. The D gene is left open where the match is weak. Some rows mark clone size as missing; the rest say once, few, many or name a class of expanded clone.

TRBJ2-5 | . | TRBV5-4 | TRBD2 | CASSLGGRAFQETQYF | TGTGCCAGCAGCTTGGGCGGGAGGGCCTTCCAAGAGACCCAGTACTTC
TRBJ1-5 | . | TRBV29-1 | . | CSVAGINQPQHF | TGCAGCGTTGCAGGGATAAATCAGCCCCAGCATTTT
TRBJ2-7 | . | TRBV6-6 | TRBD2 | CASSLTSGLAGDYEQYF | TGTGCCAGCAGTCTTACATCTGGACTAGCGGGAGATTACGAGCAGTACTTC
TRBJ1-5 | . | TRBV27 | TRBD1 | CASSFRQGNQPQHF | TGTGCCAGCAGTTTTAGACAGGGGAATCAGCCCCAGCATTTT
TRBJ1-4 | . | TRBV27 | . | CASSLRGDLNEKLFF | TGTGCCAGCAGTTTACGCGGGGACCTAAATGAAAAACTGTTTTTT
TRBJ2-7 | . | TRBV29-1 | TRBD1 | CSVGQGSYEQYF | TGCAGCGTGGGACAGGGATCCTACGAGCAGTACTTC
TRBJ1-1 | . | TRBV19 | TRBD1 | CASSGLTGTGGTEAFF | TGTGCCAGTAGTGGACTCACCGGGACAGGGGGCACTGAAGCTTTCTTT
TRBJ2-5 | . | TRBV7-9 | . | CASSLATAQETQYF | TGTGCCAGCAGCTTAGCGACAGCCCAAGAGACCCAGTACTTC
TRBJ1-5 | . | TRBV28 | . | CASSSPTRRGSNQPQHF | TGTGCCAGCAGCTCCCCAACACGCAGGGGTAGCAATCAGCCCCAGCATTTT
TRBJ2-3 | . | TRBV7-3 | TRBD2 | CASSLNSLAGGPDTQYF | TGTGCCAGCAGCTTAAACAGCCTGGCGGGGGGCCCAGATACGCAGTATTTT
TRBJ1-1 | . | TRBV15 | . | CATSRAYGGGREAFF | TGTGCCACCAGCAGAGCCTATGGGGGGGGCCGAGAAGCTTTCTTT
TRBJ2-1 | . | TRBV19 | . | CASSIVGAYNEQFF | TGTGCCAGTAGTATAGTAGGAGCCTACAATGAGCAGTTCTTC
TRBJ1-4 | few | TRBV29-1 | . | CSVVGPQAGGEKLFF | TGCAGCGTCGTTGGGCCCCAGGCCGGGGGTGAAAAACTGTTTTTT
TRBJ1-4 | . | TRBV19 | TRBD1 | CASRDRGPGDEKLFF | TGTGCCAGTCGGGACAGGGGGCCGGGGGATGAAAAACTGTTTTTT
TRBJ2-7 | . | TRBV5-1 | . | CASSLDSGSYEQYF | TGCGCCAGCAGCTTGGATAGCGGCTCCTACGAGCAGTACTTC
TRBJ1-2 | . | TRBV6-5 | . | CASRTPPYGYTF | TGTGCCAGCAGAACACCCCCCTATGGCTACACCTTC
TRBJ2-3 | . | TRBV7-6 | TRBD2 | CASSRLTSGAPDTQYF | TGTGCCAGCAGCCGTCTGACTAGCGGGGCCCCAGATACGCAGTATTTT
TRBJ2-7 | . | TRBV19 | TRBD1 | CASSIATPWPGQIYEQYF | TGTGCCAGTAGTATAGCCACACCTTGGCCGGGACAGATCTACGAGCAGTACTTC
TRBJ2-5 | . | TRBV5-4 | TRBD2 | CASSWRRELEGETQYF | TGTGCCAGCAGCTGGCGGCGGGAGCTAGAGGGGGAGACCCAGTACTTC
TRBJ2-7 | . | TRBV28 | . | CASSLPREQYF | TGTGCCAGCAGTCTTCCACGGGAGCAGTACTTC
TRBJ1-6 | . | TRBV10-1 | . | CASSAGGSPLHF | TGCGCCAGCAGTGCCGGAGGATCACCCCTCCACTTT
TRBJ1-6 | once | TRBV19 | TRBD1 | CASSIWTGYNSPLHF | TGTGCCAGTAGTATCTGGACAGGGTATAATTCACCCCTCCACTTT
TRBJ1-3 | . | TRBV18 | TRBD1 | CASSPSTGAGNTIYF | TGTGCCAGCTCACCAAGCACAGGGGCCGGAAACACCATATATTTT
TRBJ1-1 | . | TRBV5-1 | . | CASSSGDEAFF | TGCGCCAGCAGTTCGGGGGACGAAGCTTTCTTT
TRBJ1-5 | . | TRBV5-1 | . | CASSRDVPQHF | TGCGCCAGCAGCCGAGATGTGCCCCAGCATTTT
TRBJ2-1 | . | TRBV18 | TRBD2 | CASSPITSGTSWGEQFF | TGTGCCAGCTCACCCATTACTAGCGGAACCTCTTGGGGTGAGCAGTTCTTC
TRBJ1-1 | once | TRBV7-2 | . | CASSFRAGPSANTEAFF | TGTGCCAGCAGCTTTCGGGCGGGCCCTTCTGCGAACACTGAAGCTTTCTTT
TRBJ2-7 | . | TRBV28 | . | CASSNPGGEQYF | TGTGCCAGCAGCAACCCCGGGGGCGAGCAGTACTTC
TRBJ2-1 | . | TRBV6-1 | TRBD2 | CASSEGLAGVYEQFF | TGTGCCAGCAGTGAAGGGCTAGCGGGAGTATATGAGCAGTTCTTC
TRBJ1-4 | . | TRBV5-1 | TRBD1 | CASSWDRGGEKLFF | TGCGCCAGCAGCTGGGACAGGGGCGGCGAAAAACTGTTTTTT
TRBJ1-5 | . | TRBV6-5 | . | CASSYGGGAGQPQHF | TGTGCCAGCAGTTACGGCGGGGGCGCGGGTCAGCCCCAGCATTTT
TRBJ1-5 | few | TRBV2 | . | CASSEGGHSNQPQHF | TGTGCCAGCAGTGAAGGAGGACATAGCAATCAGCCCCAGCATTTT
TRBJ2-7 | . | TRBV5-4 | TRBD1 | CASSLSPGQGEGEQYF | TGTGCCAGCAGCTTGTCCCCAGGACAGGGGGAAGGCGAGCAGTACTTC
TRBJ1-5 | . | TRBV28 | . | CASSFNRGNQPQHF | TGTGCCAGCAGTTTTAATCGAGGCAATCAGCCCCAGCATTTT
TRBJ2-3 | . | TRBV19 | TRBD2 | CASSLGEGNTDTQYF | TGTGCCAGTAGTCTAGGGGAGGGAAACACAGATACGCAGTATTTT
TRBJ1-5 | . | TRBV2 | . | CASSDQGLRVQGRIGNQPQHF | TGTGCCAGCAGTGATCAGGGCCTCCGAGTACAGGGAAGAATAGGCAATCAGCCCCAGCATTTT
TRBJ1-2 | once | TRBV5-1 | . | CASSPSIGANYGYTF | TGCGCCAGCAGCCCCTCGATCGGGGCTAACTATGGCTACACCTTC
TRBJ1-1 | . | TRBV29-1 | . | CSARHIKNTEAFF | TGCAGCGCCAGACACATTAAGAACACTGAAGCTTTCTTT
TRBJ1-2 | . | TRBV24-1 | TRBD1 | CATSDLDRGYGYTF | TGTGCCACCAGTGACCTGGACAGGGGGTATGGCTACACCTTC
TRBJ2-5 | . | TRBV27 | . | CASSFTRQGQETQYF | TGTGCCAGCAGTTTCACCCGGCAGGGACAAGAGACCCAGTACTTC
TRBJ2-5 | . | TRBV9 | . | CASSVGARRLARETQYF | TGTGCCAGCAGCGTAGGAGCCCGTAGGCTAGCGAGGGAGACCCAGTACTTC
TRBJ2-1 | . | TRBV19 | TRBD1 | CASSVDRGFYNEQFF | TGTGCCAGTAGTGTCGACAGGGGCTTCTACAATGAGCAGTTCTTC
TRBJ2-2 | . | TRBV6-5 | . | CATIRGQNTGELFF | TGTGCCACTATACGAGGACAGAACACCGGGGAGCTGTTTTTT
TRBJ1-1 | . | TRBV3-1/TRBV3-2 | . | CASSQASWDISTEAFF | TGTGCCAGCAGCCAAGCCTCATGGGACATAAGCACTGAAGCTTTCTTT
TRBJ2-7 | . | TRBV7-9 | . | CASSPTGGALLYEQYF | TGTGCCAGCAGCCCCACCGGCGGGGCCCTACTCTACGAGCAGTACTTC
TRBJ2-2 | . | TRBV5-1 | . | CASSLERLTGELFF | TGCGCCAGCAGCTTGGAGAGATTAACCGGGGAGCTGTTTTTT